These 13 T cell receptor beta chains came from one sample sequenced in a study of CD8 T cells in Susac syndrome. With random hexamers, reverse transcription was performed on roughly 0.5 to 1 ug of RNA. TCRdb re-analysed the immunoSEQ multiplex PCR reads in MiXCR, keeping a single row per CDR3 protein. This table has about 150,000 distinct CDR3 sequences, about 95% appearing once. Specimen: CD4+ T cells from PBMCs. The receptors originated from a human donor with Susac syndrome.

V and J are TRBV20-1 and TRBJ1-4, with TRBD1 as a possible D gene (6 bases). Per germline, CDR1 DFQATT and CDR2 SNEGSKA (reference sequence). This CDR3 is built from 14 residues. The V end was cut by 3 bases, the J end by 8 bases, with 16 bases between. CDR3 bases: TGCAGTGCTAGTTACCAGGGGATGGGGGAAAAACTGTTTTTT. Translating it yields CSASYQGMGEKLFF.

The table lists this clonotype with a few counts. This chain uses TRBV12-3 or TRBV12-4 with TRBJ1-1; D is possibly TRBD1 (5 bases). Trimming shortened V by 2 bases and J by 5 bases, and 9 bases separated the two germline ends. The CDR3 extends over 13 amino acids. The CDR3 loop is CASSLSGGTEAFF. The CDR3 DNA follows: TGTGCCAGCAGTTTATCCGGGGGGACTGAAGCTTTCTTT.

CDR3 DNA: TGCAGTGCTAGGCCGGGACAGGGACCCTACGAGCAGTACTTC. Translation gives CSARPGQGPYEQYF. V usage is TRBV20-1 and J usage is TRBJ2-7; 9 bases fit TRBD1. The CDR3 extends over 14 amino acids. Trimming at V came to 3 bases and at J to 2 bases, leaving 5 bases not matched to a gene. From germline, CDR1 is DFQATT and CDR2 SNEGSKA (reference sequence).

This chain connects TRBV9 to TRBJ1-3; tentative D call: TRBD1 (5 bases). The ends were cut back, 0 bases at V and 3 bases at J, with 13 bases in the middle. Germline loops: CDR1 SGDLS, CDR2 YYNGEE. The CDR3 length is 16 residues. The CDR3 here is CASSVEAGDGGNTIYF. Here the CDR3 DNA reads TGTGCCAGCAGCGTAGAGGCGGGGGACGGTGGAAACACCATATATTTT.

The gene calls are TRBV20-1 and TRBJ2-2, with D possibly being TRBD1 (6 bases). CDR1 and CDR2 from the germline V gene are DFQATT and SNEGSKA (reference sequence). The CDR3 consists of 13 residues. V dropped 6 bases and J dropped 6 bases, with 14 bases sitting between them. CDR3 sequence (DNA): TGCAGTGCGAACAGACAGGCCGCCGGGGAGCTGTTTTTT. Translated, it gives CSANRQAAGELFF.

This chain joins TRBV28 and TRBJ2-1; perhaps TRBD1 as D (6 bases). This CDR3 is built from 18 residues. CDR1 MDHEN and CDR2 SYDVKM come from the germline V gene. Trimming left V 5 bases short and J 2 bases short, with 22 bases between. The CDR3 DNA reads TGTGCCAGCAGTCTCCCCGGGACAACTCCCATGACCTACAATGAGCAGTTCTTC. Encoded protein: CASSLPGTTPMTYNEQFF.

The chain has TRBV20-1 and TRBJ2-5; 8 bases agree with TRBD2. The V and J ends lost 1 base and 7 bases, in that order; junction bases with no gene match: 5. In germline, CDR1 is DFQATT, CDR2 SNEGSKA (reference sequence). The CDR3 sequence is 13 residues long. The CDR3 region has the DNA TGCAGTGCTAGAGGAGCCGGGGGGGCGACCCAGTACTTC. This sequence encodes CSARGAGGATQYF.

The chain is built from TRBV20-1 and TRBJ1-1, with unresolved D. V shed 0 bases and J shed 1 base, with 12 bases lying between them. The CDR3 is made up of 15 amino acids. CDR1 and CDR2 (germline): DFQATT, SNEGSKA (reference sequence). This CDR3 is CSAREASRKNTEAFF. The CDR3 region has the DNA TGCAGTGCTAGAGAGGCCTCGCGGAAGAACACTGAAGCTTTCTTT.

The chain links TRBV21-1 to TRBJ1-1; the table's TRBD1 call for D was not verified on the DNA. TRBV21-1 is labeled a pseudogene. The CDR3 runs 11 residues. Written as DNA, the CDR3 is TGTGCCAGCAGAATCCCCTCTGAAGCTTTCTTT. Translation gives CASRIPSEAFF.

The genes are TRBV11-2 and TRBJ1-2; unclear D gene. Per germline, CDR1 SGHAT and CDR2 FQNNGV. The length of the CDR3 is 13 residues. The V gene lost 2 bases and the J gene lost 8 bases, with 12 bases spanning the gap. The CDR3 DNA reads TGTGCCAGCAGCTTACTGGACCGGGAGGGCTACACCTTC. This sequence encodes CASSLLDREGYTF.

The V and J genes are TRBV29-1 and TRBJ1-3; D not resolved. V lost 1 base to trimming and J lost 0 bases, with 13 bases between them. CDR3 length: 16 residues. Germline values: CDR1 SQVTM, CDR2 ANQGSEA. CDR3 nucleotides: TGCAGCGTTGAAGTAACGCGAACCTTCTCTGGAAACACCATATATTTT. Its protein product is CSVEVTRTFSGNTIYF.

The chain is built from TRBV7-9 and TRBJ2-1; 7 bases line up with TRBD1. This CDR3 contains 14 residues. Germline CDR1 reads SEHNR; CDR2 reads FQNEAQ (reference sequence). J lost 4 bases, V lost 5 bases, and 5 bases had no gene match. CDR3 residues: CASSGMGQYNEQFF. CDR3 coding DNA: TGTGCCAGCAGCGGGATGGGACAGTACAATGAGCAGTTCTTC.

V is TRBV6-5 and J is TRBJ1-4; tentatively, D is TRBD1 (6 bases). V lost 2 bases to trimming and J lost 0 bases, with 13 bases between them. The CDR3 spans 17 residues. Germline CDR1 MNHEY, CDR2 SVGAGI. CDR3 DNA: TGTGCCAGCAGTTACATCAGGGGTACCGCAACTAATGAAAAACTGTTTTTT. Protein sequence: CASSYIRGTATNEKLFF.